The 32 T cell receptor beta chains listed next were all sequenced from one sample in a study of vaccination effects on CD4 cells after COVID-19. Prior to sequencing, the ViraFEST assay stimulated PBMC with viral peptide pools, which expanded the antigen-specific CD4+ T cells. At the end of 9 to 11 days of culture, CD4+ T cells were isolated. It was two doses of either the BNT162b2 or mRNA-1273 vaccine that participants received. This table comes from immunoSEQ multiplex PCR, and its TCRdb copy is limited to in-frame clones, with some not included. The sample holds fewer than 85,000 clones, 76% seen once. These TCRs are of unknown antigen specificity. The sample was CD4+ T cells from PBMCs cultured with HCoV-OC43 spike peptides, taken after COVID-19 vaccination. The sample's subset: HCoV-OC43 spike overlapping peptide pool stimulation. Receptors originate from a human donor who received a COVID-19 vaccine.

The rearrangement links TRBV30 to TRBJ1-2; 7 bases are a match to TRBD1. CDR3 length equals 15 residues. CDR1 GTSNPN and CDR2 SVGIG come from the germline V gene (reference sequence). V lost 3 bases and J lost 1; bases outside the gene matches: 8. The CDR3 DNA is TGTGCCTGGAGCCGGACAGGACCCTTTAACTATGGCTACACCTTC. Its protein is CAWSRTGPFNYGYTF. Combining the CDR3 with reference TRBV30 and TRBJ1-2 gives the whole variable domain SQTIHQWPATLVQPVGSPLSLECTVEGTSNPNLYWYRQAAGRGLQLLFYSVGIGQISSEVPQNLSASRPQDRQFILSSKKLLLSDSGFYLCAWSRTGPFNYGYTFGSGTRLTVV.

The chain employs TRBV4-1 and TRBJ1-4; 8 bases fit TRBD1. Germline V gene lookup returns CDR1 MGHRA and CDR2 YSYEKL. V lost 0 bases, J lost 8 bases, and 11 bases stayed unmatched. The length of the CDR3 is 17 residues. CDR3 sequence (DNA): TGCGCCAGCAGCCAAGATTTTGCAGGGGGCAAGGAAGAAAAACTGTTTTTT. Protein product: CASSQDFAGGKEEKLFF.

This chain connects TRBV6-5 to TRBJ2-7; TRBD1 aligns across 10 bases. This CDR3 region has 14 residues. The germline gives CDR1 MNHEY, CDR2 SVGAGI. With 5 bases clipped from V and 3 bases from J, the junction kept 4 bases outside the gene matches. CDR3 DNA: TGTGCCAGCAGTCTCTGGGACAGGGGCTACGAGCAGTACGTC. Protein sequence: CASSLWDRGYEQYV.

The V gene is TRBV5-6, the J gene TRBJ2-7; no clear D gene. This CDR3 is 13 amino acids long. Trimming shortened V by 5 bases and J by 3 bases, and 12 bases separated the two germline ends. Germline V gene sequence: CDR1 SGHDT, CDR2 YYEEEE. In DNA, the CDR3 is TGTGCCAGCAGTTCCTACGGTAGCTACGAGCAGTACGTC. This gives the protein CASSSYGSYEQYV.

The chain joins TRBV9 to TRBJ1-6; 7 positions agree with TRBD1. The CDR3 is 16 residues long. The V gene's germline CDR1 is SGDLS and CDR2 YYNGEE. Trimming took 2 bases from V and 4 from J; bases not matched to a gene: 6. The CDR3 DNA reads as TGTGCCAGCAGCGTGGGACAGCCAGGGTATAATTCACCCCTCCACTTT. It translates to CASSVGQPGYNSPLHF.

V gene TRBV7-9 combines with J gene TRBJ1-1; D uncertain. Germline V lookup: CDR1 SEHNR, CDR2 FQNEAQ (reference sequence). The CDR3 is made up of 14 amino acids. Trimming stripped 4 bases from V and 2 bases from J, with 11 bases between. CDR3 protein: CASSSGTANTEAFF. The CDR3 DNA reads TGTGCCAGCAGCTCCGGAACGGCCAACACTGAAGCTTTCTTT.

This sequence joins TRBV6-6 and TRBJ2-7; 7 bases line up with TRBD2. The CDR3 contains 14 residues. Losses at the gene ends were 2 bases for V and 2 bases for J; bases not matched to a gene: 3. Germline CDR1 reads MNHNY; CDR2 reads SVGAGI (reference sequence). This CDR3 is CASSYEAGAYEQYV. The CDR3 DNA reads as TGTGCCAGCAGTTACGAGGCGGGGGCCTACGAGCAGTACGTC.

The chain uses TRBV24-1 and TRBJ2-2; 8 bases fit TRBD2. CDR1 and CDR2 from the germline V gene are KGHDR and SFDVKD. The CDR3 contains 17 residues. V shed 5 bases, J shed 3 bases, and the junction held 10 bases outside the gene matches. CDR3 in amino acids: CATSAWGGGPYTGELFF. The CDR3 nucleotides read TGTGCCACCAGTGCCTGGGGCGGGGGGCCCTACACCGGGGAGCTGTTTTTT.

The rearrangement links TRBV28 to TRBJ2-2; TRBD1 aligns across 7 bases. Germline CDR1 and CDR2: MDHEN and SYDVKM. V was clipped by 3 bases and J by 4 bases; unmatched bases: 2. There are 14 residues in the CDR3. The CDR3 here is CASSLTGPTGELFF. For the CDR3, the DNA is TGTGCCAGCAGTTTGACAGGGCCCACCGGGGAGCTGTTTTTT.

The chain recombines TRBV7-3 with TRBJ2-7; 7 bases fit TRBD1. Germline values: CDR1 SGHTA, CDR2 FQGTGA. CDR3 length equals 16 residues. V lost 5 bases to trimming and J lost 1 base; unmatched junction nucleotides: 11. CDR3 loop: CASSTLGLDRSYEQYV. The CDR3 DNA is TGTGCCAGCAGCACACTAGGCCTGGACAGGTCCTACGAGCAGTACGTC.

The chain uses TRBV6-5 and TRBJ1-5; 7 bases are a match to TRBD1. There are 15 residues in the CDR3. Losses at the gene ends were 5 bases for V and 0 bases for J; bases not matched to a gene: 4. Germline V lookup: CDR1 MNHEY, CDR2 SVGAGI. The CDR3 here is CASSRGQNSNQPQHF. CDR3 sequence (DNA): TGTGCCAGCAGTAGGGGACAGAATAGCAATCAGCCCCAGCATTTT.

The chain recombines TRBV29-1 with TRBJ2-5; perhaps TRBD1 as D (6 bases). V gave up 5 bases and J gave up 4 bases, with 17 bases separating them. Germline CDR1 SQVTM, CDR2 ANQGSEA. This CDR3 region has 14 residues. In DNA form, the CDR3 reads TGCAGCGTTTTCGCCACGGACAGTGGAGAGACCCAGTACTTC. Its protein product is CSVFATDSGETQYF.

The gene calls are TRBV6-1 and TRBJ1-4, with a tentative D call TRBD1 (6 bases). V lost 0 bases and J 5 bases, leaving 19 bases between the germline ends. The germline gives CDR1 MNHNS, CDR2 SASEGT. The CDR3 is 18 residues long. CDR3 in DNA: TGTGCCAGCAGTGAAGCTCGGTCTTACAGGGAGGAGAATGAAAAACTGTTTTTT. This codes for CASSEARSYREENEKLFF.

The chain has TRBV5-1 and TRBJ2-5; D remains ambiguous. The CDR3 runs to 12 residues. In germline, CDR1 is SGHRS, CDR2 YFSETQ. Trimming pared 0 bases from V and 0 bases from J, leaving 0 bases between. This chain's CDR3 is CASSLDQETQYF. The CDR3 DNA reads TGCGCCAGCAGCTTGGACCAAGAGACCCAGTACTTC.

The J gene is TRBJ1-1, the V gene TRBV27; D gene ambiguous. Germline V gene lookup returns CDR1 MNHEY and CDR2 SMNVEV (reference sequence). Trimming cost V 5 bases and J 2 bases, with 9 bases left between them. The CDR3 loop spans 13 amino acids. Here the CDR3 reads CASSPLTNTEAFF. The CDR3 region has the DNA TGTGCCAGCAGTCCTCTGACAAACACTGAAGCTTTCTTT.

In DNA form, the CDR3 reads TGTGCCAGCAGCCGGACGGGACCCCGCTACGAGCAGTACGTC. The encoded protein is CASSRTGPRYEQYV. V and J are TRBV28 and TRBJ2-7; D possibly matches TRBD1 or TRBD2 (5 bases each). V was pared by 6 bases and J by 3 bases, with 15 bases between. This CDR3 spans 14 amino acids. Germline lookup yields CDR1 MDHEN and CDR2 SYDVKM.

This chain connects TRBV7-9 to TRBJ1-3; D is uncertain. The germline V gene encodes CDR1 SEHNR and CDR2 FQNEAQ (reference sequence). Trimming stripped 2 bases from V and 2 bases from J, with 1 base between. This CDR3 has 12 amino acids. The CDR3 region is CASSLTGNTIYF. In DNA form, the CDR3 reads TGTGCCAGCAGCTTAACTGGAAACACCATATATTTT. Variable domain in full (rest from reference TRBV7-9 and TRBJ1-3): DTGVSQNPRHKITKRGQNVTFRCDPISEHNRLYWYRQTLGQGPEFLTYFQNEAQLEKSRLLSDRFSAERPKGSFSTLEIQRTEQGDSAMYLCASSLTGNTIYFGEGSWLTVV.

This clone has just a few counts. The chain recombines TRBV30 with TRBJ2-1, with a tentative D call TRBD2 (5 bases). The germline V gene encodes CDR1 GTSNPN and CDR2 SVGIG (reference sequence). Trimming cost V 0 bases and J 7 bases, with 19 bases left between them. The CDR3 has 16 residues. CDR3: CAWSVGRGRRGNEQFF. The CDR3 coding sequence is TGTGCCTGGAGTGTCGGCAGAGGACGGCGCGGGAATGAGCAGTTCTTC.

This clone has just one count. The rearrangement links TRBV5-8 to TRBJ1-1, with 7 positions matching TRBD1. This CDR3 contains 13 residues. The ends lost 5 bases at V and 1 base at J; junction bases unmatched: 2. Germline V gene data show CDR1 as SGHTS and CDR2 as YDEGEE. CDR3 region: CASSRDRNTEAFF. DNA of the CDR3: TGTGCCAGCAGTCGGGACAGGAACACTGAAGCTTTCTTT.

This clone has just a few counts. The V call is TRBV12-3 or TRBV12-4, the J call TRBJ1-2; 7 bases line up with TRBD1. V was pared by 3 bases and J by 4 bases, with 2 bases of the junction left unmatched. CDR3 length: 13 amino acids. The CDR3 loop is CASSFGTAYGYTF. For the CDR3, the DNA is TGTGCCAGCAGTTTTGGGACAGCCTATGGCTACACCTTC.

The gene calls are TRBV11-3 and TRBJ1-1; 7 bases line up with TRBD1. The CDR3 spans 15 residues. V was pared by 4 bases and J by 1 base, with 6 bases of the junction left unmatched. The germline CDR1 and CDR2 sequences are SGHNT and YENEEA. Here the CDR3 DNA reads TGTGCCAGCAGCTCAGGGGGGAGGACGAACACTGAAGCTTTCTTT. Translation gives CASSSGGRTNTEAFF.

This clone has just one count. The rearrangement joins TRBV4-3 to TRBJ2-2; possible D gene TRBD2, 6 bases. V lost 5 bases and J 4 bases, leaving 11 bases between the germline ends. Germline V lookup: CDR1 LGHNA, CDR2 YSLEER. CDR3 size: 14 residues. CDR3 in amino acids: CASSLQTSTGELFF. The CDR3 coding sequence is TGCGCCAGCAGCTTACAGACTAGCACCGGGGAGCTGTTTTTT.

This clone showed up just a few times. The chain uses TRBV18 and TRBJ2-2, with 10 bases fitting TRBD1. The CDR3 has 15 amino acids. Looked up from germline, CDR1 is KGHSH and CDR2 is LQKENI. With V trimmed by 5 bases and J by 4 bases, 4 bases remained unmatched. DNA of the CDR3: TGTGCCAGCTCAACGGGACAGGGGAGCACCGGGGAGCTGTTTTTT. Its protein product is CASSTGQGSTGELFF.

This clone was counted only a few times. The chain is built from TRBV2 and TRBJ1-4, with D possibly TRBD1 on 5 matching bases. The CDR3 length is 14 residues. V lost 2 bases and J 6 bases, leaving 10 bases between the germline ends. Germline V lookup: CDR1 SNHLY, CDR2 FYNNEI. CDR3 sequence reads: CASSELTVDEKLFF. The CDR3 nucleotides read TGTGCCAGCAGTGAATTGACAGTTGATGAAAAACTGTTTTTT. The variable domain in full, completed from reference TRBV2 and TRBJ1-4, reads EPEVTQTPSHQVTQMGQEVILRCVPISNHLYFYWYRQILGQKVEFLVSFYNNEISEKSEIFDDQFSVERPDGSNFTLKIRSTKLEDSAMYFCASSELTVDEKLFFGSGTQLSVL.

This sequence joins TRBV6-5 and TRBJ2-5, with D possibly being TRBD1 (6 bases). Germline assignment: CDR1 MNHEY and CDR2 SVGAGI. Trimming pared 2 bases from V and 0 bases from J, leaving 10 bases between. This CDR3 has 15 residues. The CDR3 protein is CASSYHGQYQETQYF. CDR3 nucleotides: TGTGCCAGCAGTTACCATGGACAGTACCAAGAGACCCAGTACTTC.

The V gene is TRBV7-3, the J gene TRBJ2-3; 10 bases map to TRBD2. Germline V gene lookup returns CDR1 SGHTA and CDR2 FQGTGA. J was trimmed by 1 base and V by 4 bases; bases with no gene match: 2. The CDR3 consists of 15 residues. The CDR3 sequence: CASSSGTSGTDTQYF. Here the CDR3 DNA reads TGTGCCAGCAGCTCAGGGACTAGCGGCACAGATACGCAGTATTTT.

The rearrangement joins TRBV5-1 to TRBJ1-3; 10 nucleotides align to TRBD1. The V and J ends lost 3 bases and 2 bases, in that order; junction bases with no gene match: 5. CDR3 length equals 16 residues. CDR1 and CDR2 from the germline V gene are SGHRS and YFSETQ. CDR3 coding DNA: TGCGCCAGCAGCTGGGGTGGACAGGGGGCTGGAAACACCATATATTTT. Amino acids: CASSWGGQGAGNTIYF.

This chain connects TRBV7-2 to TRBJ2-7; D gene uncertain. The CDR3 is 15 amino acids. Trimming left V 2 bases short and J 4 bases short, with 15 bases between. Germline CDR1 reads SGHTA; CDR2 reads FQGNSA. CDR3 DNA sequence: TGTGCCAGCAGCTTATACCCCACCCTAACTTACGAGCAGTACGTC. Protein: CASSLYPTLTYEQYV.

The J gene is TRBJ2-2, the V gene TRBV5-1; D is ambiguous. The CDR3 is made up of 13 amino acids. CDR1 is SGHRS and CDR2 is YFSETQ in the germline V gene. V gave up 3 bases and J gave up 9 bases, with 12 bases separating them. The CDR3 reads CASSSGRVRELFF. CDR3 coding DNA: TGCGCCAGCAGCTCCGGACGGGTAAGGGAGCTGTTTTTT.

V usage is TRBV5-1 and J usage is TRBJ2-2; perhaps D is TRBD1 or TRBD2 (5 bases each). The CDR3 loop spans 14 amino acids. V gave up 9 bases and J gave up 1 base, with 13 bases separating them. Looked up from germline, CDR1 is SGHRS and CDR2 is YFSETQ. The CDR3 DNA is TGCGCCACTACCCGGGACGGGAACACCGGGGAGCTGTTTTTT. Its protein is CATTRDGNTGELFF.

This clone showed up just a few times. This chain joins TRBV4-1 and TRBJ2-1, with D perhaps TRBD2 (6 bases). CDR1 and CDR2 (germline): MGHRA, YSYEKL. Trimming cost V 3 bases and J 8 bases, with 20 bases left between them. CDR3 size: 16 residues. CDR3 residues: CASSQATVLAMDEQFF. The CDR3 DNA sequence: TGCGCCAGCAGCCAGGCCACAGTACTAGCAATGGATGAGCAGTTCTTC.

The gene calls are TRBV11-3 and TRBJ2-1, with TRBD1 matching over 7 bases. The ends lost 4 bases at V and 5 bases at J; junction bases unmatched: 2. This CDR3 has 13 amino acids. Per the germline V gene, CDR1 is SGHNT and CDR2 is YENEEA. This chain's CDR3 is CASSSDRDNEQFF. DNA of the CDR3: TGTGCCAGCAGCTCAGACAGGGACAATGAGCAGTTCTTC.